The present entry profiles one T cell receptor beta chain with its context. This clonotype was recorded a few times. The antigen it recognizes is unknown. No much larger clone is present one base from it, and per-base qualities are unavailable. V and J are truncated by 5 bases and 3 bases respectively, leaving an intervening sequence of 14 bases. Its CDR3 holds 15 amino acids, cysteine through phenylalanine. Just CDR3 DNA is preserved here, 45 bases in frame from base 1. Ficoll-Paque density gradient centrifugation was used to isolate PBMCs. Data came from an Illumina NovaSeq 6000. Using 5'RACE with constant-segment primers, TCRalpha and TCRbeta cDNA libraries were constructed, with sample barcodes and unique molecular identifiers added in the process. Trizol reagent was used to extract RNA from every sample. The libraries were amplified in two PCR steps, and the second step added a second sample barcode and Illumina TruSeq adapters. Sequencing of the libraries was done on an Illumina NovaSeq, producing 2 x 150 bp paired-end reads. The study's own analysis went as follows. Reads were demultiplexed and collapsed into UMI-guided consensus sequences with migec v1.2.7. With mixcr v2.1.11, UMI consensuses were aligned to TRA and TRB V and J templates and assembled into clonotypes. Clonotypes were classified as expanded or contracted when called significant by both edgeR and NoisET, with noise models trained on biological replicates. edgeR calls used a false discovery rate-adjusted p below 0.01 and a log2 fold-change threshold of 1. As an exploratory analysis of dynamics, PCA with hierarchical clustering was applied to max-normalized trajectories of the 1000 most abundant clonotypes. The CD4 or CD8 phenotype of responding clones was assigned using the separately sequenced CD4+ and CD8+ repertoires. Clones were called with MiXCR by TCRdb after fastp trimmed the public reads at Q25, and only in-frame beta chains were retained. Each entry merges the rows of one CDR3 protein and shows their most common DNA and genes. The V and J calls and clone size come from TCRdb's table, not from the authors' own analysis. The sample table records hundreds of thousands of distinct CDR3 sequences; around a fifth of these occur just once. Roughly 21% of the sample rests with the top ten.

These data belong to a study of T-cell memory formation after mild COVID-19 (dated by TCRdb to 2020 to 2022). The study in broad terms: Most TCR sequence clusters were specific to one of the two donors. The cohort was made up of two young adult volunteers, one female and one male, who were previously healthy. Longitudinal TCRalpha and TCRbeta repertoire sequencing tracked T-cell clones expanding and contracting after mild COVID-19 in two donors. Overall study results and their limits: Clones that contracted from day 15 to 85 showed balanced CD4/CD8 phenotypes, whereas a second wave of clones that expanded from day 15 to 37 leaned towards CD4+. Contracting CD4+ clones turned up mainly in the CM and EM memory subsets, whereas EMRA was where CD8+ clones were enriched. The second-wave clones that peaked on day 37 were not confirmed to be SARS-CoV-2 specific. Some responding clones were detected in pre-infection memory, which suggested that pre-existing cross-reactive memory T cells had joined the SARS-CoV-2 response. Only a couple of mild cases were covered by the study, and larger cohorts that include severe cases with pre-infection samples were considered necessary.

The clonotype comes from a man between 18 and 35 years old who had mild COVID-19 (a few samples of this study predate the infection). The sample titles of this study are shuffled in the database, so cell type and time point are left out; the donor was told from shared clones. Input material: PBMCs or a T cell subset sorted from them (not recorded which). Recombination joined TRBV12-3 or TRBV12-4 with TRBJ2-1; the D match is possibly TRBD1 or TRBD2, with 6 bases aligned in each. DNA sequence: TGTGCCAGCAGTCCGAGGGGGGTTGGCTACAATGAGCAGTTCTTC. This translates into CASSPRGVGYNEQFF.